These T cell receptor beta chains were read from a single sample in a study of shared clonotypes between healthy human individuals. Here immunoSEQ multiplex PCR was the method, and the copy in TCRdb shows in-frame clones only, minus some. The table lists over 700,000 clones, just under 75% of them singletons. Sequences were obtained from memory CD4+ T cells sorted from blood. These receptors all come from a woman in her 30s in good health. Each CDR3 is given with its conserved first and last residue. D genes are given only for firm matches. Expanded clones are given a class, and other clones once, few, many or no size at all.

abundance	d_gene	j_gene	v_gene	CDR3nt	CDR3aa
-	-	TRBJ2-7	TRBV27	TGTGCCAGCAGTTTATCCGGGGTTTCGGGGGAGGTCTACGAGCAGTACTTC	CASSLSGVSGEVYEQYF
-	TRBD1	TRBJ1-3	TRBV18	TGTGCCAGCTCTAGGGACAGGCCTGGAAACACCATATATTTT	CASSRDRPGNTIYF
-	-	TRBJ2-3	TRBV4-1	TGCGCCAGCAGCCAAGACCCCTCGACGCTACTGATAGGGGGCACAGATACGCAGTATTTT	CASSQDPSTLLIGGTDTQYF
-	-	TRBJ1-1	TRBV19	TGTGCCAGTAGTATAGATCCCGCACAGGGTCGGGCTGAAGCTTTCTTT	CASSIDPAQGRAEAFF
-	-	TRBJ2-7	TRBV12-2	TGTGCAAGTCGCTTAGTCTGGGGTCACGAGCAGTACTTC	CASRLVWGHEQYF
-	-	TRBJ2-3	TRBV27	TGTGCCAGCAGTTCCCGACTATTTAGCACAGATACGCAGTATTTT	CASSSRLFSTDTQYF
-	-	TRBJ1-2	TRBV6-1	TGTGCCAGCAGTGGTGGATCAGGGGGCTACACCTTC	CASSGGSGGYTF
many	-	TRBJ2-7	TRBV4-1	TGCGCCAGCAGCCAGGCCCCGAGTAGCGGCTACGAGCAGTACTTC	CASSQAPSSGYEQYF
-	-	TRBJ2-2	TRBV5-1	TGCGCCAGCAGAGCCGCCGGGGAGCTGTTTTTT	CASRAAGELFF
-	TRBD1	TRBJ1-2	TRBV28	TGTGCCAGCAGGACAGGGAGCCCTATGGGCTACACCTTC	CASRTGSPMGYTF
-	-	TRBJ2-7	TRBV14	TGTGCCAGCAGCCAAGATTTAGGGTTTTCCTACGAGCAGTACTTC	CASSQDLGFSYEQYF
-	-	TRBJ1-1	TRBV27	TGTGCCAGCAGTCCACGGGCGGGGAACACTGAAGCTTTCTTT	CASSPRAGNTEAFF
many	-	TRBJ1-2	TRBV7-9	TGTGCCAGCAGCTTAGCCGGGGGATATGGCTACACCTTC	CASSLAGGYGYTF
few	TRBD1	TRBJ2-2	TRBV7-9	TGTGCCAGCAGCACCCGGGGACAGGAGGGCACCGGGGAGCTGTTTTTT	CASSTRGQEGTGELFF
-	TRBD2	TRBJ2-2	TRBV2	TGTGCCAGCAGAGGACTAGCGGGAGCGAACACCGGGGAGCTGTTTTTT	CASRGLAGANTGELFF
-	-	TRBJ1-3	TRBV19	TGTGCCAGTAGATGGGGACGGAACTCTGGAAACACCATATATTTT	CASRWGRNSGNTIYF
-	-	TRBJ1-2	TRBV28	TGTGCCAGCAGCCCCCCGAATAGGGGGGTGTATGGCTACACCTTC	CASSPPNRGVYGYTF
once	TRBD1	TRBJ2-7	TRBV28	TGTGCCAGCAATCTACAGGGGGACCGCTACGAGCAGTACTTC	CASNLQGDRYEQYF
-	-	TRBJ2-7	TRBV10-3	TGTGCCATCAGTGAAGCCGGGACCCTCTACGAGCAGTACTTC	CAISEAGTLYEQYF
-	-	TRBJ2-2	TRBV14	TGTGCCAGCAGCCCACAAGTGGGGTCCGGGGAGCTGTTTTTT	CASSPQVGSGELFF
once	TRBD2	TRBJ2-1	TRBV5-1	TGCGCCAGCAGCCCGACTAGCGGGAGCCCCTACAATGAGCAGTTCTTC	CASSPTSGSPYNEQFF
-	TRBD2	TRBJ2-7	TRBV5-6	TGTGCCAGCAGCCTCCTGGAACTAGCGGGAGTCGGCGAGCAGTACTTC	CASSLLELAGVGEQYF
-	-	TRBJ1-2	TRBV7-6	TGTGCCAGCAGCTTAGGGTCAGGTTACTACACCTTC	CASSLGSGYYTF
-	TRBD1	TRBJ1-1	TRBV11-2	TGTGCCAGCAGCGGGACAGTGGAGACTGAAGCTTTCTTT	CASSGTVETEAFF
-	-	TRBJ2-2	TRBV18	TGTGCCAGCTCACCCCAACCAGGGGCGAACACCGGGGAGCTGTTTTTT	CASSPQPGANTGELFF
-	-	TRBJ2-2	TRBV18	TGTGCCAGCTCACTAGGGACGGTGAACACCGGGGAGCTGTTTTTT	CASSLGTVNTGELFF
-	-	TRBJ1-1	TRBV28	TGTGCCAGCAGTTTAGGGGGTGGGGGCGCGAACACTGAAGCTTTCTTT	CASSLGGGGANTEAFF
-	-	TRBJ1-5	TRBV10-3	TGTGCCATCAGTGAGGGGGTAGAGGGCCAGCCCCAGCATTTT	CAISEGVEGQPQHF
-	TRBD1	TRBJ1-1	TRBV19	TGTGCCAGTAGTATATACAGGGGGCGGACTGAAGCTTTCTTT	CASSIYRGRTEAFF
many	-	TRBJ2-3	TRBV5-1	TGCGCCAGCAGCTTGCTCGGGCGAGGGGGCACAGATACGCAGTATTTT	CASSLLGRGGTDTQYF
few	-	TRBJ2-6	TRBV18	TGTGCCAGCTCACAGGAATCTGGGGCCAACGTCCTGACTTTC	CASSQESGANVLTF
-	-	TRBJ1-1	TRBV29-1	TGCAGCGTTGAGGTCAGGGAGTTTGCTGAAGCTTTCTTT	CSVEVREFAEAFF
-	TRBD2	TRBJ2-1	TRBV19	TGTGCCAGTACCTTTAGCGGGAGTGTCTCCAATGAGCAGTTCTTC	CASTFSGSVSNEQFF
-	-	TRBJ2-5	TRBV5-1	TGCGCCAGCAGCTTGGATGGTTCTGAAGAGACCCAGTACTTC	CASSLDGSEETQYF
-	-	TRBJ2-3	TRBV5-1	TGCGCCAGCAGCGGTGGAGAGTCCTTGAGCACAGATACGCAGTATTTT	CASSGGESLSTDTQYF
-	-	TRBJ1-5	TRBV7-2	TGTGCCAGCAGCTTAGACTATCAGCCCCAGCATTTT	CASSLDYQPQHF
-	TRBD1	TRBJ2-7	TRBV9	TGTGCCAGCAGCGTAGGTTACAGGGGAATCTACGAGCAGTACTTC	CASSVGYRGIYEQYF
-	-	TRBJ2-2	TRBV5-1	TGCGCCAGCAGCTTGGGGGTAGCGGAGACGGTAGGGGAGCTGTTTTTT	CASSLGVAETVGELFF
-	-	TRBJ2-2	TRBV5-1	TGCGCCAGCGGACAGTCGAACACCGGGGAGCTGTTTTTT	CASGQSNTGELFF
few	-	TRBJ2-7	TRBV2	TGTGCCAGCAGTGTAGTTTACGAGCAGTACTTC	CASSVVYEQYF
-	TRBD2	TRBJ2-3	TRBV4-1	TGCGCCAGCAGCCAAACTAGCGGGAGTCGGGATACGCAGTATTTT	CASSQTSGSRDTQYF
-	-	TRBJ2-1	TRBV10-1	TGCGCCAGCAAGGACCGAACCGACGGGGAGCAGTTCTTC	CASKDRTDGEQFF
many	TRBD1	TRBJ1-2	TRBV28	TGTGCCAGCAGTTTAAAGGGACAGACCTTTGTGCGTGGCTACACCTTC	CASSLKGQTFVRGYTF
-	TRBD1	TRBJ1-2	TRBV11-2	TGTGCCAGCAGGCCTGCCGGGACAGGAATCTATGGCTACACCTTC	CASRPAGTGIYGYTF
-	-	TRBJ1-1	TRBV20-1	TGCAGTGCTAGCGGCGGCCGCGAAGCTTTCTTT	CSASGGREAFF
-	-	TRBJ1-1	TRBV28	TGTGCCAGCAGACCTTGGACAGACTTGGTTAAAGCTTTCTTT	CASRPWTDLVKAFF
-	TRBD1	TRBJ1-1	TRBV6-6	TGTGCCAGCAGCCATCCGAGTGGACAGGGAAGGTCTGAAGCTTTCTTT	CASSHPSGQGRSEAFF
-	-	TRBJ2-1	TRBV30	TGTGCCTGGGGCCAGGCGGGATACAATGAGCAGTTCTTC	CAWGQAGYNEQFF
-	TRBD1	TRBJ2-5	TRBV28	TGTGCCAGCACCCTCAGCCCCCGACAGGGGAGTAAGACCCAGTACTTC	CASTLSPRQGSKTQYF
-	TRBD1	TRBJ2-3	TRBV29-1	TGCAGCGTACGACAGGGGGGGACAGATACGCAGTATTTT	CSVRQGGTDTQYF
-	-	TRBJ1-2	TRBV2	TGTGCCAGCACCGGACAGTATTATGGCTACACCTTC	CASTGQYYGYTF
-	-	TRBJ2-2	TRBV28	TGTGCCAGCAGGAACCCGAACACCGGGGAGCTGTTTTTT	CASRNPNTGELFF
-	TRBD1	TRBJ2-7	TRBV28	TGTGCCAGCAGTTTAAGACAGGGGAACTACGAGCAGTACTTC	CASSLRQGNYEQYF
-	-	TRBJ2-7	TRBV28	TGTGCCAGCAGTTTTAGACTAAACACCCTCTCCTACGAGCAGTACTTC	CASSFRLNTLSYEQYF
-	TRBD2	TRBJ2-1	TRBV4-1	TGCGCCAGCAGCCAAGGTCTAGCGGGAGGGGAGTACAATGAGCAGTTCTTC	CASSQGLAGGEYNEQFF